This T cell receptor beta chain came from a study of T cell responses to AZD1222 COVID-19 vaccine. The method was immunoSEQ multiplex PCR; TCRdb's version includes in-frame clones alone and lacks a portion of them. The repertoire includes 150,000 to 200,000 clones, approximately 90% of them detected once, and 1.3% sits in the top ten. Second doses were pooled across both intervals (about 4 or about 12 weeks). This CDR3 is 13 amino acids long. Germline values: CDR1 SEHNR, CDR2 FQNEAQ (reference sequence). The ends were cut back, 5 bases at V and 10 bases at J, with 17 bases in the middle. The clonotype originates from an adult who received the AZD1222 COVID-19 vaccine. The sample in question was peripheral blood, obtained 28 days after the second AZD1222 dose. The chain combines TRBV7-9 with TRBJ1-1; D perhaps matches TRBD1 (5 bases). Written as DNA, the CDR3 is TGTGCCAGCAGCCCCGGGACCGGCCTCACAGCTTTCTTT. Protein sequence: CASSPGTGLTAFF. The variable domain in full, with the rest retrieved from reference TRBV7-9 and TRBJ1-1, is DTGVSQNPRHKITKRGQNVTFRCDPISEHNRLYWYRQTLGQGPEFLTYFQNEAQLEKSRLLSDRFSAERPKGSFSTLEIQRTEQGDSAMYLCASSPGTGLTAFFGQGTRLTVV.